Given below is one TCR beta chain in context. In this sample, this clonotype turned up a few times. Which antigen it targets is not known. The sample holds no much larger clone one base away, and base qualities are not on file. V was cut back by 0 bases and J by 8 bases, leaving a gap of 11 bases between them. CDR1 and CDR2 were assigned from the germline V gene as SGDLS and YYNGEE. The CDR3 has 14 amino acids, counting the end cysteine and phenylalanine. Left in the record is the CDR3 DNA by itself, 42 bases read in frame from the first base. The sample comes from a study of T cells in Graves' hyperthyroidism and ophthalmopathy (dated by TCRdb to about 2019). Broadly, across the study: Peripheral blood was collected at initial diagnosis, before any treatment. To identify TCR V-J signatures that set the groups apart, the researchers used a discovery cohort of about a hundred patients, made up of under 45 with Graves' ophthalmopathy and some 60 with stable Graves' hyperthyroidism. Prospective prediction of ophthalmopathy was tested in an independent validation cohort of 18 to 20 hyperthyroidism patients and around 16 patients who later progressed to ophthalmopathy. The roughly 100 discovery patients were randomly split 7:3 into training and test sets. In about 6 Graves' hyperthyroidism patients, the study also compared T-cell repertoires from thyroid tissue with T-cell repertoires from blood. Following sampling, methimazole starting at 30 mg daily was given to hyperthyroidism patients, and high-dose intravenous methylprednisolone was given to ophthalmopathy patients. The paper describes TCR Vbeta CDR3 sequencing of 140 or so peripheral blood samples, made up of 43 ophthalmopathy patients, some 76 hyperthyroidism patients and 17 progressor patients. Study-wide findings and limitations: A 13 V-J signature model separated ophthalmopathy from stable hyperthyroidism, with 87.88% sensitivity and around 84% specificity in cross-validation and 80%/75% in testing. Most expanded thyroid clonotypes (frequency above 0.001) were also found in blood, which suggests that blood repertoires may mirror thyroid immune responses. Sample size was not statistically predetermined, and blinding of investigators to group allocation was not performed. In validation, progression to ophthalmopathy was predicted by the model with 65% to 71% sensitivity and nearly 75% specificity, a median of around 5.9 months before onset.

In the ophthalmopathy patients, disease was moderately to severely active, with a Clinical Activity Score of 3 or more, a NOSPECS grade of 4 or more, and a duration of less than 3 months. The study excluded patients with uncontrolled infections, other autoimmune diseases, pregnancy or lactation. Diagnoses relied on clinical symptoms, serum thyroxine and TRAb, thyroid ultrasound and orbital computed tomography. PBMCs were isolated from more than 9 ml of fresh peripheral blood by Ficoll-Paque density gradient centrifugation. Total RNA was extracted using Trizol reagent, and RNA quality was assessed on an Agilent 2100 Bioanalyzer. The TCR beta CDR3 regions were amplified from the RNA transcripts. The TCR CDR3 was subjected to a first round of RT-PCR using the HTBI primer set and the Qiagen OneStep RT-PCR kit. A second multiplex PCR round built the libraries, followed by size selection and purification. Paired-end sequencing of the libraries was performed with 100 bp reads on an Illumina HiSeq2000. Per the original workflow: SOAPnuke was used to process the raw data, with reads discarded if the reads contained adapters or uncalled bases, had a mean Phred below 15, or lacked an exact constant-primer or identifier match. High-quality paired reads were merged using COPE v1.2.5, and each unique nucleotide sequence was defined as a clonotype. MiTCR v1.1 was used to align the clonotypes against IMGT TRBV, TRBD and TRBJ reference segments. Only V-J combinations with frequency above 0.0001, covering roughly 99% of repertoires, were analysed. The TCS score was defined as F50 (clonal expansion) divided by E x V (chaos), with BLOSUM62-based TCRdist calculated between CDR3 peptides within each V-J. Welch's t-statistics and random forest reduced 450 to 600 V-J features to 13, which were used in a naive Bayes classifier (R e1071). TCRdb redid the processing of the public reads, applying fastp at Q25 and MiXCR, and retained in-frame beta chains. Each CDR3 protein appears once, grouped with its most common genes and DNA. The V and J calls here are based on TCRdb, not the publication. The sample table lists 600,000 or so distinct CDR3 sequences, 14% of them with a count of one. The ten largest clones add up to around 13% of the sample.

The rearranged chain carries TRBV9 and TRBJ2-2; the D gene lacks a confident call. This receptor was taken from a woman in her forties or fifties with Graves' ophthalmopathy. Input material: blood. The bases read TGTGCCAGCAGCGTAGATTCTCCTACTGGGGAGCTGTTTTTT. Protein translation: CASSVDSPTGELFF.